Shown below are 29 T cell receptor beta chains from a single sample sequenced in a study of PD-1 blockade in classical Hodgkin lymphoma. Brentuximab vedotin exposure varied, and every patient relapsed after autologous stem cell transplantation. Sequencing was performed with immunoSEQ multiplex PCR; in TCRdb, only in-frame clones are kept and a portion is missing. The sample lists about 58,000 clones, around 90% seen once, with around 9.3% in the top ten. The specimen was peripheral blood mononuclear cells (PBMCs), collected before the second cycle of nivolumab. The receptor source for this set is a human donor with classical Hodgkin lymphoma.

In this sample, this clone turned up many times. The chain couples TRBV9 to TRBJ1-4; no reliable D call. The CDR3 has 14 amino acids. V was cut by 3 bases and J by 3 bases, with 9 bases left in between. The germline gives CDR1 SGDLS, CDR2 YYNGEE. The CDR3 is CASSETRSNEKLFF. CDR3 coding DNA: TGTGCCAGCAGCGAGACACGGTCTAATGAAAAACTGTTTTTT.

The rearrangement joins TRBV27 to TRBJ1-3; 10 bases are shared with TRBD1. CDR3 length: 14 residues. Germline CDR1 MNHEY, CDR2 SMNVEV (reference sequence). Trimming cost V 6 bases and J 7 bases; bases outside gene matches: 6. The CDR3 protein is CASSLDRGLNTIYF. In nucleotides, the CDR3 is TGTGCCAGCAGCCTGGACAGGGGGTTGAACACCATATATTTT.

This clone was recorded once. V usage is TRBV9 and J usage is TRBJ2-1, with a possible D match to TRBD2 (6 bases). CDR1 and CDR2 from the germline V gene are SGDLS and YYNGEE. Trimming cost V 7 bases and J 4 bases, with 15 bases left between them. The CDR3 is made up of 14 amino acids. CDR3 protein: CASGGSSAYNEQFF. CDR3 coding DNA: TGTGCCAGCGGGGGGTCTAGCGCGTACAATGAGCAGTTCTTC. Combining the CDR3 with reference TRBV9 and TRBJ2-1 gives the whole variable domain DSGVTQTPKHLITATGQRVTLRCSPRSGDLSVYWYQQSLDQGLQFLIQYYNGEERAKGNILERFSAQQFPDLHSELNLSSLELGDSALYFCASGGSSAYNEQFFGPGTRLTVL.

The chain carries TRBV30 and TRBJ2-7; 7 nucleotides agree with TRBD1. CDR3 length: 13 residues. Losses at the gene ends were 4 bases for V and 2 bases for J; bases not matched to a gene: 5. Germline V gives CDR1 GTSNPN, CDR2 SVGIG (reference sequence). This CDR3 is CAWTQGVAYEQYF. CDR3 DNA: TGTGCCTGGACCCAGGGGGTAGCCTACGAGCAGTACTTC.

The V gene is TRBV29-1, the J gene TRBJ2-3, with 7 positions matching TRBD2. V shed 7 bases and J 3 bases; nucleotides not matched to a gene: 7. Germline CDR1 reads SQVTM; CDR2 reads ANQGSEA. The CDR3 totals 13 residues. DNA for the CDR3: TGCAGCGCTGTGGGGACTACTACAGATACGCAGTATTTT. This gives the protein CSAVGTTTDTQYF.

The chain is built from TRBV7-9 and TRBJ2-1; a possible D gene is TRBD2 (6 bases). The CDR3 consists of 15 residues. Germline V gene sequence: CDR1 SEHNR, CDR2 FQNEAQ (reference sequence). Trimming removed 4 bases at V and 3 bases at J, with 13 bases between. CDR3 region: CASSSGTGDYNEQFF. Written as DNA, the CDR3 is TGTGCCAGCAGCTCCGGGACTGGAGACTACAATGAGCAGTTCTTC.

The chain has TRBV2 and TRBJ1-2; 9 positions agree with TRBD1. The V gene end was trimmed by 6 bases and the J gene end by 0 bases; junction bases not matched to a gene: 5. Germline lookup yields CDR1 SNHLY and CDR2 FYNNEI. The CDR3 is 15 amino acids. CDR3 loop: CASRPTGGPNYGYTF. CDR3 coding DNA: TGTGCCAGCAGGCCTACAGGGGGCCCTAACTATGGCTACACCTTC.

This clone was found once. V is TRBV6-1 and J is TRBJ2-7, with D hard to call. The CDR3 is made up of 16 amino acids. The V end was cut by 6 bases, the J end by 4 bases, with 22 bases between. CDR1 and CDR2 (germline): MNHNS, SASEGT. For the CDR3, the DNA is TGTGCCAGCAGAGAAATTGGACGGTCTGTTGCGTACGAGCAGTACTTC. Its protein product is CASREIGRSVAYEQYF.

The chain employs TRBV7-9 and TRBJ1-4; TRBD1 matches 9 bases. This CDR3 contains 14 residues. Germline V gene data show CDR1 as SEHNR and CDR2 as FQNEAQ (reference sequence). After removal of 5 bases from V and 10 bases from J, the junction contained 8 bases not matched to a gene. Written as DNA, the CDR3 is TGTGCCAGCAGCCCGGGGACAGGGTGGGGAAAACTGTTTTTT. Translating it yields CASSPGTGWGKLFF.

The chain carries TRBV7-2 and TRBJ2-7; D is unresolved. Germline CDR1 is SGHTA and CDR2 is FQGNSA. Deletions cut 4 bases from V and 4 bases from J, with 8 bases between. The CDR3 has 12 residues. The CDR3 sequence is CASSSSRYEQYF. Written as DNA, the CDR3 is TGTGCCAGCAGCTCATCTAGGTACGAGCAGTACTTC.

This rearrangement joins TRBV2 to TRBJ2-7; no firm D call. CDR3 length: 15 amino acids. Germline values: CDR1 SNHLY, CDR2 FYNNEI. Deletions cut 7 bases from V and 0 bases from J, with 16 bases between. CDR3 sequence reads: CASNPTGSSSYEQYF. In DNA, the CDR3 is TGTGCCAGCAATCCTACCGGTTCTAGCTCCTACGAGCAGTACTTC. The full variable domain, completed using reference TRBV2 and TRBJ2-7, is EPEVTQTPSHQVTQMGQEVILRCVPISNHLYFYWYRQILGQKVEFLVSFYNNEISEKSEIFDDQFSVERPDGSNFTLKIRSTKLEDSAMYFCASNPTGSSSYEQYFGPGTRLTVT.

The chain combines TRBV4-1 with TRBJ2-7; D ambiguous. This CDR3 comprises 13 residues. CDR1 and CDR2 from the germline V gene are MGHRA and YSYEKL. Trimming took 2 bases from V and 3 from J, leaving 8 bases between them. The CDR3 sequence: CASSQSRNYEQYF. The CDR3 DNA follows: TGCGCCAGCAGCCAATCTAGAAACTACGAGCAGTACTTC.

This clone was recorded once. This chain joins TRBV11-3 and TRBJ2-5, with 9 positions matching TRBD1. V dropped 5 bases and J dropped 7; count of bases not matched to a gene: 8. CDR3 length: 14 residues. Germline CDR1 is SGHNT and CDR2 is YENEEA. The CDR3 DNA reads as TGTGCCAGCAGCCCGGACAGGGGCCAGGGGACCCAGTACTTC. It encodes CASSPDRGQGTQYF.

In this sample, this clone turned up once. The J gene is TRBJ2-7, the V gene TRBV6-5, with D perhaps matching TRBD2 (6 bases). CDR3 length: 15 amino acids. Trimming pared 4 bases from V and 3 bases from J, leaving 16 bases between. Germline V gene lookup returns CDR1 MNHEY and CDR2 SVGAGI. The CDR3 loop is CASSSAGSAGYEQYF. CDR3 coding DNA: TGTGCCAGCAGTTCCGCCGGGAGTGCTGGCTACGAGCAGTACTTC.

The rearrangement links TRBV5-4 to TRBJ2-2, with TRBD1 matching over 9 bases. The CDR3 has 18 residues. Germline trimming cut 4 bases from V and 3 bases from J; bases unmatched to any gene: 13. Germline CDR1 SGHNT, CDR2 YYREEE (reference sequence). Here the CDR3 DNA reads TGTGCCAGCAGCGTCCGGGACAGGGAGCCCCTGGACACCGGGGAGCTGTTTTTT. Translating gives CASSVRDREPLDTGELFF. Full variable domain (rest looked up from reference TRBV5-4 and TRBJ2-2): ETGVTQSPTHLIKTRGQQVTLRCSSQSGHNTVSWYQQALGQGPQFIFQYYREEENGRGNFPPRFSGLQFPNYSSELNVNALELDDSALYLCASSVRDREPLDTGELFFGEGSRLTVL.

This sequence joins TRBV11-3 and TRBJ2-4, with 16 bases identical to TRBD2. Germline V gene data show CDR1 as SGHNT and CDR2 as YENEEA. V lost 5 bases and J lost 4; bases outside the gene matches: 5. The CDR3 spans 17 residues. CDR3 protein: CASSPGTSGGDKNIQYF. CDR3 nucleotide sequence: TGTGCCAGCAGCCCCGGGACTAGCGGGGGGGATAAAAACATTCAGTACTTC.

The V call is TRBV30, the J call TRBJ2-7; perhaps TRBD1 as D (5 bases). The germline V and J ends were trimmed by 8 bases and 0 bases, with 14 bases remaining between them. CDR1 is GTSNPN and CDR2 is SVGIG in the germline V gene (reference sequence). The CDR3 has 13 residues. The CDR3 coding sequence is TGTGCCGGACACGGTATTTCCTCCTACGAGCAGTACTTC. Translated, it gives CAGHGISSYEQYF.

This clone was detected a few times. Here the CDR3 DNA reads TGTGCCAGCAGTTTTAGGGGATACAACTATGGCTACACCTTC. Protein: CASSFRGYNYGYTF. This chain joins TRBV28 and TRBJ1-2, with D perhaps matching TRBD1 (5 bases). Per germline, CDR1 MDHEN and CDR2 SYDVKM. The CDR3 runs 14 residues. V was pared by 3 bases and J by 2 bases, with 10 bases between.

The V call is TRBV28, the J call TRBJ1-1; D remains unclear. This CDR3 is 19 amino acids long. V was cut by 7 bases and J by 3 bases, with 30 bases left in between. Germline V gene sequence: CDR1 MDHEN, CDR2 SYDVKM. CDR3 nucleotides: TGTGCCAGCAACTTAGTTTTAGAGGCAGGAAGGGAATACGACACTGAAGCTTTCTTT. Translating it yields CASNLVLEAGREYDTEAFF.

This chain connects TRBV2 to TRBJ1-5; possible D gene TRBD1, 6 bases. The CDR3 covers 13 residues. CDR1 and CDR2 from the germline V gene are SNHLY and FYNNEI. The V end was cut by 8 bases, the J end by 9 bases, with 17 bases between. CDR3 sequence reads: CASQGQGRVPQHF. CDR3 nucleotide sequence: TGTGCCAGCCAGGGGCAGGGTCGGGTGCCCCAGCATTTT.

The J gene is TRBJ2-1, the V gene TRBV21-1. TRBV21-1 corresponds to a pseudogene. This CDR3 is built from 16 residues. The CDR3 loop reads CASRERRDISYNEQFF. CDR3 sequence (DNA): TGTGCCAGCAGAGAAAGGAGGGACATTTCCTACAATGAGCAGTTCTTC.

The chain combines TRBV6-1 with TRBJ1-2, with 9 bases matching TRBD1. Germline V gives CDR1 MNHNS, CDR2 SASEGT. The CDR3 loop spans 15 amino acids. With 4 bases clipped from V and 2 bases from J, the junction kept 5 bases outside the gene matches. CDR3 DNA sequence: TGTGCCAGCAGTGGATTGACAGGGGGAAACTATGGCTACACCTTC. Translation gives CASSGLTGGNYGYTF.

This chain joins TRBV6-6 and TRBJ1-6, with 8 bases that match TRBD1. V dropped 8 bases and J dropped 9; count of bases not matched to a gene: 12. The CDR3 has 15 residues. Germline V gene lookup returns CDR1 MNHNY and CDR2 SVGAGI (reference sequence). The CDR3 loop reads CASLSLDRGGSPLHF. DNA of the CDR3: TGTGCCAGCCTTTCCTTAGACAGGGGTGGTTCACCCCTCCACTTT.

The chain uses TRBV5-6 and TRBJ2-3; no firm D call. Germline loops: CDR1 SGHDT, CDR2 YYEEEE. This CDR3 has 13 residues. V lost 4 bases and J 4 bases, leaving 10 bases between the germline ends. The CDR3 sequence: CASSPAGSDTQYF. In nucleotides, the CDR3 is TGTGCCAGCAGCCCCGCCGGCTCAGATACGCAGTATTTT.

V and J are TRBV7-3 and TRBJ2-3, with D perhaps TRBD2 (5 bases). The germline V and J ends were trimmed by 5 bases and 5 bases, with 17 bases remaining between them. CDR1 and CDR2 from the germline V gene are SGHTA and FQGTGA. The CDR3 sequence is 15 residues long. The CDR3 region has the DNA TGTGCCAGCAGCCCAACAAAAAGCGGCCGAGATACGCAGTATTTT. The encoded protein is CASSPTKSGRDTQYF.

This sequence joins TRBV9 and TRBJ1-6; D is uncertain. Germline V lookup: CDR1 SGDLS, CDR2 YYNGEE. The CDR3 loop spans 16 amino acids. Trimming took off 0 bases at V and 5 bases at J, with 12 bases between the two ends. The CDR3 reads CASSVEDRTNNSPLHF. CDR3 DNA sequence: TGTGCCAGCAGCGTAGAGGACCGAACGAATAATTCACCCCTCCACTTT.

The chain joins TRBV30 to TRBJ2-7; TRBD2 agrees at 7 bases. Germline-derived CDR1 and CDR2 are GTSNPN and SVGIG (reference sequence). This CDR3 has 16 amino acids. V was clipped by 4 bases and J by 2 bases; unmatched bases: 14. The CDR3 region has the DNA TGTGCCTGGAAGTTCCCCCGGGCGGCGGGGGCCTACGAGCAGTACTTC. This gives the protein CAWKFPRAAGAYEQYF. Using reference TRBV30 and TRBJ2-7 for the parts outside the CDR3, the full variable domain is SQTIHQWPATLVQPVGSPLSLECTVEGTSNPNLYWYRQAAGRGLQLLFYSVGIGQISSEVPQNLSASRPQDRQFILSSKKLLLSDSGFYLCAWKFPRAAGAYEQYFGPGTRLTVT.

To note about this clone: One end of the junction fails to match germline, which may point to a read error. This chain links TRBV14 with TRBJ1-2; TRBD1 is a possible D gene (5 bases). This CDR3 is built from 10 residues. CDR1 and CDR2 from the germline V gene are SGHDN and FVKESK. The CDR3 sequence: CTSVRAGYTF. The CDR3 DNA sequence: TGTACCAGCGTCAGGGCTGGCTACACCTTC. Full variable domain (outside the CDR3, taken from reference TRBV14 and TRBJ1-2): EAGVTQFPSHSVIEKGQTVTLRCDPISGHDNLYWYRRVMGKEIKFLLHFVKESKQDESGMPNNRFLAERTGGTYSTLKVQPAELEDSGVYFCTSVRAGYTFGSGTRLTVV.

The rearrangement uses TRBV5-4 and TRBJ2-1, with TRBD2 matching 13 bases. Germline V gives CDR1 SGHNT, CDR2 YYREEE (reference sequence). The CDR3 is made up of 18 amino acids. Unmatched junction bases numbered 6, after V lost 3 bases and J lost 0 bases. The chain's CDR3 is CASSSGLAGSGSYNEQFF. The DNA of the CDR3 is TGTGCCAGCAGCTCGGGACTAGCGGGATCGGGCTCCTACAATGAGCAGTTCTTC.